Here is one T cell receptor (beta chain) with its context. This CDR3 region has 12 residues. CDR1 is SNHLY, CDR2 FYNNEI, per germline. Trimming at V came to 9 bases and at J to 6 bases, leaving 7 bases not matched to a gene. The table came from immunoSEQ multiplex PCR; TCRdb's copy has only in-frame clones and leaves some out. The profile shows more than 30,000 clones, around nine tenths of them singletons. This sample was taken from a study of blood T cell repertoires in COVID-19. Study as a whole: The United States, Italy and Spain supplied acute and convalescent COVID-19 samples.

The material sequenced was peripheral blood. The receptor was isolated from a man aged 55 to 70 with active COVID-19. The rearrangement joins TRBV2 to TRBJ2-7; 8 nucleotides line up with TRBD2. CDR3 loop: CARSGSYGEQYF. The CDR3 nucleotides are TGTGCCAGAAGCGGGAGCTATGGCGAGCAGTACTTC. The variable domain in full, completed from reference TRBV2 and TRBJ2-7, reads EPEVTQTPSHQVTQMGQEVILRCVPISNHLYFYWYRQILGQKVEFLVSFYNNEISEKSEIFDDQFSVERPDGSNFTLKIRSTKLEDSAMYFCARSGSYGEQYFGPGTRLTVT.